This is a list of T cell receptor beta chains from one sample in a study of T-cell memory formation after mild COVID-19. TCRdb redid the calling of the 5' RACE reads with MiXCR, one entry per CDR3 protein. In the table there are 100,000 or so distinct CDR3 sequences, 11% of which are singletons. Sequencing used PBMCs or a T cell subset sorted from them (not recorded which). The source is a man between 18 and 29 years old who had mild COVID-19 (a few samples of this study predate the infection). Cell type and time point are not known. Both conserved end residues are part of each CDR3. Fields, in order: J gene, D gene, clone size, V gene, CDR3 DNA, CDR3 protein. A D gene is named only where the DNA matches it firmly. Clone size is stated in some rows and not others, as once, few, many or a class when expanded.

j_gene: TRBJ2-7
d_gene: .
abundance: few
v_gene: TRBV30
CDR3nt: TGTGCCTGGAGAGGACGAACTTCGGAGTACGAGCAGTACTTC
CDR3aa: CAWRGRTSEYEQYF

j_gene: TRBJ2-3
d_gene: .
abundance: few
v_gene: TRBV10-3
CDR3nt: TGTGCCATCAGAGACAGGCGCACAGATACGCAGTATTTT
CDR3aa: CAIRDRRTDTQYF

j_gene: TRBJ2-3
d_gene: .
abundance: .
v_gene: TRBV27
CDR3nt: TGTGCCAGCAGTGGGGGTGGTACGCAGTATTTT
CDR3aa: CASSGGGTQYF

j_gene: TRBJ2-7
d_gene: TRBD1
abundance: .
v_gene: TRBV29-1
CDR3nt: TGCAGCGTACAACCGGGACAGGGGGGATCCTACGAGCAGTACTTC
CDR3aa: CSVQPGQGGSYEQYF

j_gene: TRBJ2-1
d_gene: TRBD2
abundance: .
v_gene: TRBV12-3/TRBV12-4
CDR3nt: TGTGCCAGCAGTTTTAGCGGGGGGGCGGGCCACGAGCAGTTCTTC
CDR3aa: CASSFSGGAGHEQFF

j_gene: TRBJ1-1
d_gene: TRBD1
abundance: few
v_gene: TRBV4-3
CDR3nt: TGCGCCAGCAGCCAAGGCCCCGGGACAGGGGAAGGAGAAGCTTTCTTT
CDR3aa: CASSQGPGTGEGEAFF

j_gene: TRBJ2-7
d_gene: .
abundance: many
v_gene: TRBV27
CDR3nt: TGTGCCAGCAGAGGGACGGAGTCCTACGAGCAGTACTTC
CDR3aa: CASRGTESYEQYF

j_gene: TRBJ2-7
d_gene: .
abundance: few
v_gene: TRBV19
CDR3nt: TGTGCCAGTAGTATTCTACAGGGCTACGAGCAGTACTTC
CDR3aa: CASSILQGYEQYF

j_gene: TRBJ1-1
d_gene: .
abundance: .
v_gene: TRBV6-2/TRBV6-3
CDR3nt: TGTGCCAGCAGTTACCCCCTGTTTCCGGAAGCTTTCTTT
CDR3aa: CASSYPLFPEAFF

j_gene: TRBJ2-5
d_gene: TRBD1
abundance: few
v_gene: TRBV7-9
CDR3nt: TGTGCCAGCAGCTACGGACAGGGGACGGAGGAGACCCAGTACTTC
CDR3aa: CASSYGQGTEETQYF

j_gene: TRBJ2-1
d_gene: TRBD2
abundance: .
v_gene: TRBV7-9
CDR3nt: TGTGCCAGCAGCTCTCTAGCGGGGGGTGTGAATGAGCAGTTCTTC
CDR3aa: CASSSLAGGVNEQFF

j_gene: TRBJ2-7
d_gene: TRBD1
abundance: .
v_gene: TRBV27
CDR3nt: TGTGCCAGCAGGACAGGGGGACCCTACGAGCAGTACTTC
CDR3aa: CASRTGGPYEQYF

j_gene: TRBJ2-5
d_gene: .
abundance: .
v_gene: TRBV5-6
CDR3nt: TGTGCCAGCAGCTTGCCCAGCGGGGAGACCCAGTACTTC
CDR3aa: CASSLPSGETQYF

j_gene: TRBJ2-7
d_gene: TRBD1
abundance: few
v_gene: TRBV27
CDR3nt: TGTGCCAGCATGCTAGGGACAGGGTTCGACGAGCAGTACTTC
CDR3aa: CASMLGTGFDEQYF

j_gene: TRBJ2-1
d_gene: TRBD2
abundance: few
v_gene: TRBV12-5
CDR3nt: TGTGCTAGTGGTTCCACCGGGACTAGTGGCTACAATGAGCAGTTCTTC
CDR3aa: CASGSTGTSGYNEQFF

j_gene: TRBJ1-5
d_gene: .
abundance: few
v_gene: TRBV9
CDR3nt: TGTGCCAGCAGCGTAGGTGGAAGTGATAGCAATCAGCCCCAGCATTTT
CDR3aa: CASSVGGSDSNQPQHF

j_gene: TRBJ2-3
d_gene: .
abundance: .
v_gene: TRBV7-9
CDR3nt: TGTGCCAGCAGCTTAGCGTGGGGGGCTGTCACAGATACGCAGTATTTT
CDR3aa: CASSLAWGAVTDTQYF

j_gene: TRBJ2-1
d_gene: TRBD2
abundance: .
v_gene: TRBV9
CDR3nt: TGTGCCAGCAGCCTCGGGACTAGCGGGGGTATTTACAATGAGCAGTTCTTC
CDR3aa: CASSLGTSGGIYNEQFF

j_gene: TRBJ1-2
d_gene: .
abundance: few
v_gene: TRBV6-5
CDR3nt: TGTGCCAGCAGCAACGGGGGCCGCCATGGCTACACCTTC
CDR3aa: CASSNGGRHGYTF

j_gene: TRBJ2-1
d_gene: .
abundance: .
v_gene: TRBV4-2
CDR3nt: TGTGCCAGCAGCCAAGATGCGTGGGAGCAGTTCTTC
CDR3aa: CASSQDAWEQFF

j_gene: TRBJ1-2
d_gene: .
abundance: few
v_gene: TRBV5-1
CDR3nt: TGCGCCAGCAGCTTGGGAGGGGGTCACTATGGCTACACCTTC
CDR3aa: CASSLGGGHYGYTF

j_gene: TRBJ2-1
d_gene: .
abundance: few
v_gene: TRBV27
CDR3nt: TGTGCCAGCAGTCCGCGCCTGCAAAACAATGAGCAGTTCTTC
CDR3aa: CASSPRLQNNEQFF

j_gene: TRBJ2-1
d_gene: TRBD1
abundance: .
v_gene: TRBV12-3/TRBV12-4
CDR3nt: TGTGCCAGCAGTTTAATAGACAGGGGAGAGGAGCAGTTCTTC
CDR3aa: CASSLIDRGEEQFF

j_gene: TRBJ2-3
d_gene: .
abundance: many
v_gene: TRBV10-2
CDR3nt: TGCGCCAGCAGTGAGTTGGGGGGGGCCGGTACAGATACGCAGTATTTT
CDR3aa: CASSELGGAGTDTQYF

j_gene: TRBJ1-2
d_gene: .
abundance: few
v_gene: TRBV7-9
CDR3nt: TGTGCCAGCAGCTTGTGGCAGGACCCTGGCTACACCTTC
CDR3aa: CASSLWQDPGYTF

j_gene: TRBJ2-1
d_gene: .
abundance: .
v_gene: TRBV7-9
CDR3nt: TGTGCCAGCAGCTCAAGTGAGGTGGATGAGCAGTTCTTC
CDR3aa: CASSSSEVDEQFF

j_gene: TRBJ2-2
d_gene: .
abundance: few
v_gene: TRBV6-1
CDR3nt: TGTGCCAGCAGTGAAGCGCACCGGGCCGGGGAGCTGTTTTTT
CDR3aa: CASSEAHRAGELFF

j_gene: TRBJ2-7
d_gene: .
abundance: .
v_gene: TRBV20-1
CDR3nt: TGCAGTGCTCTTAAATTCTTCCGGGACGCGTCCTACGAGCAGTACTTC
CDR3aa: CSALKFFRDASYEQYF